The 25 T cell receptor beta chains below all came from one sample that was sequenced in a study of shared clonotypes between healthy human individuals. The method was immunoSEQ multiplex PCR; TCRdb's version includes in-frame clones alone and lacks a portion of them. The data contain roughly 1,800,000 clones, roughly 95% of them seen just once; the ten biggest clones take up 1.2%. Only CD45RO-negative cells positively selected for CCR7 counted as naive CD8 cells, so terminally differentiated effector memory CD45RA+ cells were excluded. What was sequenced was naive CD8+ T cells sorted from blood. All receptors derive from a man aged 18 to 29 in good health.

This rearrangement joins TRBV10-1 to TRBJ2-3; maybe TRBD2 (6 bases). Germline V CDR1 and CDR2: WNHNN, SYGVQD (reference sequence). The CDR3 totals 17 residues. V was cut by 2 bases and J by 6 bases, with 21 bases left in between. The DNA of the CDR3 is TGCGCCAGCAGTGAGGGGGGGAGAGCCCCCATTGGTGATACGCAGTATTTT. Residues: CASSEGGRAPIGDTQYF.

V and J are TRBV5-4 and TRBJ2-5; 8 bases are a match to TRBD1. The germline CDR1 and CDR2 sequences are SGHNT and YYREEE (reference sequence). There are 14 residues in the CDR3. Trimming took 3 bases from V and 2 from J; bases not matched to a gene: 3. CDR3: CASSSGTGQETQYF. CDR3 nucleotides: TGTGCCAGCAGCTCCGGGACAGGTCAAGAGACCCAGTACTTC.

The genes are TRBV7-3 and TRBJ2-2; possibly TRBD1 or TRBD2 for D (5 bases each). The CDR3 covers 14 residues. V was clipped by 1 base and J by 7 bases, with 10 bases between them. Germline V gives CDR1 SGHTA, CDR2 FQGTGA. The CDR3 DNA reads TGTGCCAGCAGCTTAATCGGGGCGGGCGGGGAGCTGTTTTTT. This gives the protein CASSLIGAGGELFF. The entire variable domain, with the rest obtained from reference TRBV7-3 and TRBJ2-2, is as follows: GAGVSQTPSNKVTEKGKYVELRCDPISGHTALYWYRQSLGQGPEFLIYFQGTGAADDSGLPNDRFFAVRPEGSVSTLKIQRTERGDSAVYLCASSLIGAGGELFFGEGSRLTVL.

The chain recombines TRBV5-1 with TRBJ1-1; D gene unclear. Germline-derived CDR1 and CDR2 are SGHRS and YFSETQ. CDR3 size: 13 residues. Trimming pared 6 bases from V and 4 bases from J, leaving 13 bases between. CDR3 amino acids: CASNTRGSTEAFF. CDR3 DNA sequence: TGCGCCAGCAACACACGCGGGAGCACTGAAGCTTTCTTT.

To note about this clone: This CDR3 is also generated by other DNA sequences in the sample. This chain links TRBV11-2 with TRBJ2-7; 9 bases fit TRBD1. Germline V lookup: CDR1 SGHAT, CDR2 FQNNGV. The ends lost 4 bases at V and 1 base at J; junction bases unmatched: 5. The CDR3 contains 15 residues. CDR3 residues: CASSSTGGSSYEQYF. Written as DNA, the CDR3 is TGTGCCAGCAGCTCAACAGGGGGCTCTTCCTACGAGCAGTACTTC.

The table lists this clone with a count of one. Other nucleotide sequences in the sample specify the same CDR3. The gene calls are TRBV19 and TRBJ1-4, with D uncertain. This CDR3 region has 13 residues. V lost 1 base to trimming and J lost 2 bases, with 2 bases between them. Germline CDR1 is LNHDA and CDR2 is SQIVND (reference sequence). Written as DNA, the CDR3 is TGTGCCAGTAGTATAGCCACTAATGAAAAACTGTTTTTT. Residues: CASSIATNEKLFF.

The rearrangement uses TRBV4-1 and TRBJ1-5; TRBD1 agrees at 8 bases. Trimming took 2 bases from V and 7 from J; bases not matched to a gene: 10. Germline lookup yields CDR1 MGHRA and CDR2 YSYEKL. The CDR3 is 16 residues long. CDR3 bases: TGCGCCAGCAGCCAATTCCCGGACAGGGCTGACCAGCCCCAGCATTTT. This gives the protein CASSQFPDRADQPQHF.

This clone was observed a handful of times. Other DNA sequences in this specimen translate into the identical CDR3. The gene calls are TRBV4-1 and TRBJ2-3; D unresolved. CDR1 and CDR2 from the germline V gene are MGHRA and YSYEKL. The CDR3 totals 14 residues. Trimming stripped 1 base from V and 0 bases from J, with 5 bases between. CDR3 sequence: CASSQVGSTDTQYF. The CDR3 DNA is TGCGCCAGCAGCCAAGTGGGTAGCACAGATACGCAGTATTTT.

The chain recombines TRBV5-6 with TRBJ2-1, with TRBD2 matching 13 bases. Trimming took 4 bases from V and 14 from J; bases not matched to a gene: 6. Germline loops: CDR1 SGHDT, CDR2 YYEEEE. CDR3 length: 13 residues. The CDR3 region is CASSLGLAGAEFF. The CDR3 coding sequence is TGTGCCAGCAGCCTTGGACTAGCGGGGGCTGAGTTCTTC.

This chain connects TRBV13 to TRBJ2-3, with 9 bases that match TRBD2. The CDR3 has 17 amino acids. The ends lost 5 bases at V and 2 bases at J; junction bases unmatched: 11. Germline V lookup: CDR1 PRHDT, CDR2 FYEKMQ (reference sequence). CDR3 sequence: CASSRPLTSGTTDTQYF. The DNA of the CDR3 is TGTGCCAGCAGCCGGCCGTTGACTAGCGGAACCACAGATACGCAGTATTTT. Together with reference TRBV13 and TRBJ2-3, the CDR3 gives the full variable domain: AAGVIQSPRHLIKEKRETATLKCYPIPRHDTVYWYQQGPGQDPQFLISFYEKMQSDKGSIPDRFSAQQFSDYHSELNMSSLELGDSALYFCASSRPLTSGTTDTQYFGPGTRLTVL.

CDR3 in amino acids: CASSYSTGETYYEQYF. CDR3 in DNA: TGTGCCAGCAGTTACTCGACCGGGGAGACCTACTACGAGCAGTACTTC. V is TRBV6-5 and J is TRBJ2-7, with D possibly TRBD2 on 5 matching bases. Trimming took 0 bases from V and 3 from J, leaving 15 bases between them. This CDR3 comprises 16 residues. Germline loops: CDR1 MNHEY, CDR2 SVGAGI.

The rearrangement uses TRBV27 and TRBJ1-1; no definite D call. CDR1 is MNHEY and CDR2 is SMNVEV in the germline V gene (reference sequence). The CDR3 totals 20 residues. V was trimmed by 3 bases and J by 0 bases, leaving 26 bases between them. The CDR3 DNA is TGTGCCAGCAGTTTCGGGAGTTCGATGTCTGGGTTCGACTTGAACACTGAAGCTTTCTTT. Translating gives CASSFGSSMSGFDLNTEAFF.

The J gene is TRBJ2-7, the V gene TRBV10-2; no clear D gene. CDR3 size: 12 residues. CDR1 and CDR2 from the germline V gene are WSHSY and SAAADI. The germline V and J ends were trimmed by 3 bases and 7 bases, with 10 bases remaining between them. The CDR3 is CASSEITWEQYF. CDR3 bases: TGCGCCAGCAGTGAAATAACGTGGGAGCAGTACTTC.

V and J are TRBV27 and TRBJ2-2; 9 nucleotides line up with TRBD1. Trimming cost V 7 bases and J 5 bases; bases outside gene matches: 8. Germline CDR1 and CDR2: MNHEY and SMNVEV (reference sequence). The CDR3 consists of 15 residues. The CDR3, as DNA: TGTGCCAGCACCGTGACAGGGGGAAGTACCGGGGAGCTGTTTTTT. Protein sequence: CASTVTGGSTGELFF.

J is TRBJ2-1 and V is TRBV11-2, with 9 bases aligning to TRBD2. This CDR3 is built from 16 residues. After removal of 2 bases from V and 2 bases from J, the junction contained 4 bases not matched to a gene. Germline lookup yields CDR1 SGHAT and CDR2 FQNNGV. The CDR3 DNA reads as TGTGCCAGCAGCTTATCTAGCGGGACTCCCTACAATGAGCAGTTCTTC. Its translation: CASSLSSGTPYNEQFF.

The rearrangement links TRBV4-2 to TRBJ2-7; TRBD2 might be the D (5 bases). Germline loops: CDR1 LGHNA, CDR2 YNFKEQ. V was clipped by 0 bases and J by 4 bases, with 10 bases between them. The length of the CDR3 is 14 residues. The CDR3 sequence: CASSQDVGGYEQYF. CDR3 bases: TGTGCCAGCAGCCAAGATGTCGGAGGATACGAGCAGTACTTC.

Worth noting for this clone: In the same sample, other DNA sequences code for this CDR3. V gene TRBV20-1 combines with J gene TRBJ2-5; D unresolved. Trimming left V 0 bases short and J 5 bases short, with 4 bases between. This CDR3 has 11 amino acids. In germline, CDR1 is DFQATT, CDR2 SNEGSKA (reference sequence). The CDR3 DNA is TGCAGTGCTAGAGATTTGGAGACCCAGTACTTC. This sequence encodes CSARDLETQYF.

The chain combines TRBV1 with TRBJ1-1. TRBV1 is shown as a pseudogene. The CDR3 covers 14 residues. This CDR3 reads CTSSQEAYYTEAFF. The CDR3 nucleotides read TGCACCAGCAGCCAAGAGGCCTACTACACTGAAGCTTTCTTT.

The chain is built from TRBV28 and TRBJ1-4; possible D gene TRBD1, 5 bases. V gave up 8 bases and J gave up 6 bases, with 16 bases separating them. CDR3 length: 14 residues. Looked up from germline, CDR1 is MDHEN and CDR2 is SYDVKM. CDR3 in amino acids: CASQELGEDEKLFF. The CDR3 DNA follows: TGTGCCAGCCAGGAACTGGGGGAGGATGAAAAACTGTTTTTT. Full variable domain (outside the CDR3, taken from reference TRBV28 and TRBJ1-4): DVKVTQSSRYLVKRTGEKVFLECVQDMDHENMFWYRQDPGLGLRLIYFSYDVKMKEKGDIPEGYSVSREKKERFSLILESASTNQTSMYLCASQELGEDEKLFFGSGTQLSVL.

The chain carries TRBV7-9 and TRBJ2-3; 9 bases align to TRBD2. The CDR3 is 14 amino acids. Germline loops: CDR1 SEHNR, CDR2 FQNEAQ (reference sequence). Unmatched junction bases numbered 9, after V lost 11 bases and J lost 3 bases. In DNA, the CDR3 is TGTGCCGGTCACCCTAGCGGGGCGACAGATACGCAGTATTTT. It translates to CAGHPSGATDTQYF.

The CDR3 protein is CASSARGGKETQYF. CDR3 bases: TGTGCCAGCAGCGCCAGGGGGGGGAAAGAGACCCAGTACTTC. The rearrangement links TRBV13 to TRBJ2-5, with D possibly called TRBD1 or TRBD2 (7 bases each). Germline assignment: CDR1 PRHDT and CDR2 FYEKMQ (reference sequence). V lost 5 bases and J lost 3, with 13 bases in between. CDR3 length: 14 residues.

The CDR3 is CAWSAGTETNYGYTF. DNA of the CDR3: TGTGCCTGGAGCGCCGGGACGGAGACTAACTATGGCTACACCTTC. The rearrangement uses TRBV30 and TRBJ1-2, with TRBD1 as a possible D gene (5 bases). Trimming pared 3 bases from V and 0 bases from J, leaving 14 bases between. The CDR3 is 15 residues long. Germline values: CDR1 GTSNPN, CDR2 SVGIG (reference sequence).

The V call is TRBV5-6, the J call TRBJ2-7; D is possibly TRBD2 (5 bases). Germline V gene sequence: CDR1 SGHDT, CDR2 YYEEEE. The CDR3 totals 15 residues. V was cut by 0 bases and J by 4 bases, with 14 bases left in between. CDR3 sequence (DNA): TGTGCCAGCAGCTTGGCCCGGGAAATGGGGTACGAGCAGTACTTC. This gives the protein CASSLAREMGYEQYF.

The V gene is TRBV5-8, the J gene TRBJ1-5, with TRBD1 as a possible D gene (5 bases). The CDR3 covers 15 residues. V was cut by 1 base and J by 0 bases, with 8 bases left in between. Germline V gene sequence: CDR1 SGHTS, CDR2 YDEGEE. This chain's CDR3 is CASSLNRHSNQPQHF. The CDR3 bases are TGTGCCAGCAGCTTGAACAGGCATAGCAATCAGCCCCAGCATTTT.

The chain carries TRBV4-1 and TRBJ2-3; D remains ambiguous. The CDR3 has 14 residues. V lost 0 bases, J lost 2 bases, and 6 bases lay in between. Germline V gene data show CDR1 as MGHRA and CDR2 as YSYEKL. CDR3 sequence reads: CASSQDPHTDTQYF. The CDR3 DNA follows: TGCGCCAGCAGCCAAGATCCCCACACAGATACGCAGTATTTT.